The next 29 T cell receptor beta chains were all read from a single sample in a study of cytomegalovirus exposure and HLA in healthy donors. 13 Jbeta primers and 60 Vbeta primers were used for the PCR. Assay used: immunoSEQ multiplex PCR; TCRdb lists only in-frame clones, some missing. This sample has roughly 180,000 clones; roughly three quarters occur once, and the top ten carry 2.9%. What was sequenced was PBMCs. Receptors originate from a male donor in good health and CMV-seronegative.

This chain connects TRBV2 to TRBJ1-5, with a tentative D call TRBD1 (6 bases). V was pared by 7 bases and J by 3 bases, with 7 bases between. There are 12 residues in the CDR3. Germline V lookup: CDR1 SNHLY, CDR2 FYNNEI. The CDR3 region has the DNA TGTGCCAGCAACAGGGACAATCAGCCCCAGCATTTT. Its protein product is CASNRDNQPQHF.

Turning to this clone: No DNA is shown, since the ends of the CDR3 on it are uncertain; the CDR3 is the one TCRdb lists. The rearrangement joins TRBV28 to TRBJ2-6; the table's D call, TRBD2, was not checked against the DNA. The CDR3 comprises 18 residues, both ends counted. CDR1 is MDHEN, CDR2 SYDVKM, per germline. The CDR3 loop is CASSSSTSGPSGANVLTF.

The J gene is TRBJ2-5, the V gene TRBV6-1, with a possible D match to TRBD2 (6 bases). The CDR3 loop spans 15 amino acids. Germline CDR1 MNHNS, CDR2 SASEGT. Deletions cut 5 bases from V and 2 bases from J, with 15 bases between. The CDR3 DNA follows: TGTGCCAGCAGTCCCCCGGGACTTACACAAGAGACCCAGTACTTC. Translated: CASSPPGLTQETQYF.

This rearrangement joins TRBV30 to TRBJ1-3; TRBD1 aligns across 7 bases. V was clipped by 3 bases and J by 0 bases; unmatched bases: 5. Germline CDR1 GTSNPN, CDR2 SVGIG (reference sequence). The CDR3 loop spans 15 amino acids. The CDR3 nucleotides read TGTGCCTGGAGCCAGACAGGGTCCTCTGGAAACACCATATATTTT. Translation gives CAWSQTGSSGNTIYF.

The V gene is TRBV10-1, the J gene TRBJ1-4; TRBD1 matches 11 bases. Germline trimming cut 1 base from V and 8 bases from J; bases unmatched to any gene: 18. The CDR3 spans 20 residues. Germline-derived CDR1 and CDR2 are WNHNN and SYGVQD (reference sequence). The DNA of the CDR3 is TGCGCCAGCAGTGAGTTAAGGTCAGCGTGGTGGACAGGGGGCGGAGAAAAACTGTTTTTT. Translation gives CASSELRSAWWTGGGEKLFF.

The chain joins TRBV30 to TRBJ1-3; D may be TRBD1 (6 bases). This CDR3 is 14 amino acids long. Looked up from germline, CDR1 is GTSNPN and CDR2 is SVGIG (reference sequence). Trimming shortened V by 8 bases and J by 2 bases, and 16 bases separated the two germline ends. The CDR3 spells CAEKGGGPGNTIYF. The CDR3 DNA reads TGTGCCGAAAAAGGGGGGGGCCCTGGAAACACCATATATTTT.

This chain links TRBV27 with TRBJ2-3; D not certain. The CDR3 covers 12 residues. Deletions cut 10 bases from V and 1 base from J, with 9 bases between. Germline CDR1 and CDR2: MNHEY and SMNVEV (reference sequence). The CDR3, as DNA: TGTGCCACCACTGAGGGCACAGATACGCAGTATTTT. Translating gives CATTEGTDTQYF.

CDR3 region: CAWSTTGGETEAFF. In DNA, the CDR3 is TGTGCCTGGAGTACGACAGGGGGCGAGACTGAAGCTTTCTTT. The chain carries TRBV30 and TRBJ1-1; TRBD1 aligns across 10 bases. V dropped 2 bases and J dropped 5; count of bases not matched to a gene: 5. Per germline, CDR1 GTSNPN and CDR2 SVGIG (reference sequence). The CDR3 runs to 14 residues.

V gene TRBV6-1 combines with J gene TRBJ1-5, with unresolved D. V lost 5 bases and J 0 bases, leaving 8 bases between the germline ends. Germline lookup yields CDR1 MNHNS and CDR2 SASEGT. The CDR3 loop spans 14 amino acids. The DNA for the CDR3 is TGTGCCAGCAGTCTACGAAATAGCAATCAGCCCCAGCATTTT. It is translated as CASSLRNSNQPQHF.

The chain has TRBV6-5 and TRBJ2-7; D is uncertain. The CDR3 runs to 16 residues. Per germline, CDR1 MNHEY and CDR2 SVGAGI. V gave up 0 bases and J gave up 4 bases, with 16 bases separating them. The DNA of the CDR3 is TGTGCCAGCAGTTACTCGACTCTCTCGCCCGTTTACGAGCAGTACTTC. Translating gives CASSYSTLSPVYEQYF.

V gene TRBV6-5 combines with J gene TRBJ2-3, with 7 bases that match TRBD1. This CDR3 is 15 amino acids long. Germline-derived CDR1 and CDR2 are MNHEY and SVGAGI. V gave up 3 bases and J gave up 2 bases; unmatched junction bases: 5. The CDR3 DNA sequence: TGTGCCAGCAGTTATCAGACAGGGCCCACAGATACGCAGTATTTT. Protein: CASSYQTGPTDTQYF.

The V call is TRBV27, the J call TRBJ2-3; D remains unclear. Germline CDR1 is MNHEY and CDR2 is SMNVEV (reference sequence). Trimming removed 0 bases from V and 0 bases from J, with 4 bases in between. The CDR3 sequence is 14 residues long. CDR3 sequence: CASSLSSSTDTQYF. In DNA, the CDR3 is TGTGCCAGCAGTTTATCCTCTAGCACAGATACGCAGTATTTT.

The table lists this clone with a count of one. This rearrangement joins TRBV11-2 to TRBJ1-1, with 9 positions matching TRBD1. CDR3 length equals 17 residues. Looked up from germline, CDR1 is SGHAT and CDR2 is FQNNGV. The ends lost 0 bases at V and 4 bases at J; junction bases unmatched: 9. The CDR3 bases are TGTGCCAGCAGCTTAGAACAGGGGGCAGGGTGGTTCACTGAAGCTTTCTTT. Translating gives CASSLEQGAGWFTEAFF. The complete variable domain, with remaining parts taken from reference TRBV11-2 and TRBJ1-1, reads EAGVAQSPRYKIIEKRQSVAFWCNPISGHATLYWYQQILGQGPKLLIQFQNNGVVDDSQLPKDRFSAERLKGVDSTLKIQPAKLEDSAVYLCASSLEQGAGWFTEAFFGQGTRLTVV.

The chain employs TRBV25-1 and TRBJ1-3; maybe TRBD1 (6 bases). The germline V and J ends were trimmed by 4 bases and 3 bases, with 10 bases remaining between them. CDR3 length: 14 amino acids. Per the germline V gene, CDR1 is MGHDK and CDR2 is SYGVNS. The CDR3 coding sequence is TGTGCCAGCAGTGGGCAGGGGTATGGAAACACCATATATTTT. The encoded protein is CASSGQGYGNTIYF.

The chain employs TRBV7-9 and TRBJ2-1; TRBD2 aligns across 13 bases. There are 19 residues in the CDR3. Trimming at V came to 4 bases and at J to 4 bases, leaving 13 bases not matched to a gene. Per the germline V gene, CDR1 is SEHNR and CDR2 is FQNEAQ (reference sequence). CDR3 sequence (DNA): TGTGCCAGCAGCTCCCGAGGGGGACTAGCGGGGTGGCCTTACAATGAGCAGTTCTTC. Amino acid sequence: CASSSRGGLAGWPYNEQFF.

The rearrangement uses TRBV6-6 and TRBJ2-5; 13 positions match TRBD2. Gene TRBJ2-7 matches the end of the DNA better, so the J call may be wrong. The CDR3 totals 16 residues. CDR1 is MNHNY, CDR2 SVGAGI, per germline (reference sequence). The CDR3 spells CASSYPGLAGAYEQYF. CDR3 sequence (DNA): TGTGCCAGCAGTTACCCCGGACTAGCGGGGGCCTACGAGCAGTACTTC.

The gene calls are TRBV6-5 and TRBJ2-7; 11 bases line up with TRBD2. The CDR3 contains 14 residues. V lost 6 bases to trimming and J lost 4 bases; unmatched junction nucleotides: 5. Per germline, CDR1 MNHEY and CDR2 SVGAGI. The CDR3 nucleotides read TGTGCCAGCAGCTATACTAGCGGGAGTTACGAGCAGTACTTC. Protein product: CASSYTSGSYEQYF.

The chain carries TRBV28 and TRBJ1-4; TRBD1 might be the D (5 bases). Germline CDR1 MDHEN, CDR2 SYDVKM. V shed 7 bases and J shed 3 bases, with 12 bases lying between them. The CDR3 spans 14 residues. The CDR3 loop reads CASTSGQANEKLFF. In DNA, the CDR3 is TGTGCCAGCACCTCAGGGCAGGCTAATGAAAAACTGTTTTTT. The full variable domain, in which reference TRBV28 and TRBJ1-4 provide the parts outside the CDR3, is DVKVTQSSRYLVKRTGEKVFLECVQDMDHENMFWYRQDPGLGLRLIYFSYDVKMKEKGDIPEGYSVSREKKERFSLILESASTNQTSMYLCASTSGQANEKLFFGSGTQLSVL.

The V gene is TRBV28, the J gene TRBJ2-5; the match to TRBD2 covers 12 bases. The germline CDR1 and CDR2 sequences are MDHEN and SYDVKM. V shed 5 bases and J 5 bases; nucleotides not matched to a gene: 12. This CDR3 region has 17 residues. The CDR3, as DNA: TGTGCCAGCAGTCTCAGACTAGCGGGAGAGAAGGGTGAGACCCAGTACTTC. It encodes CASSLRLAGEKGETQYF.

V and J are TRBV6-1 and TRBJ2-3; TRBD2 is a possible D gene (5 bases). The germline V gene has CDR1 MNHNS and CDR2 SASEGT. V dropped 4 bases and J dropped 0 bases, with 5 bases sitting between them. This CDR3 is built from 13 residues. This CDR3 reads CASSAGSTDTQYF. CDR3 bases: TGTGCCAGCAGTGCGGGGAGCACAGATACGCAGTATTTT.

This clone was found a few times. V usage is TRBV2 and J usage is TRBJ1-5; D may be TRBD1 (5 bases). V was trimmed by 4 bases and J by 1 base, leaving 8 bases between them. Germline V gives CDR1 SNHLY, CDR2 FYNNEI. This CDR3 comprises 14 residues. This chain's CDR3 is CASSGAGSNQPQHF. Written as DNA, the CDR3 is TGTGCCAGCAGTGGGGCAGGGAGCAATCAGCCCCAGCATTTT.

This sequence joins TRBV5-4 and TRBJ1-4; no definite D call. This CDR3 is built from 14 residues. CDR1 and CDR2 (germline): SGHNT, YYREEE (reference sequence). The V end was cut by 4 bases, the J end by 5 bases, with 12 bases between. The CDR3 region has the DNA TGTGCCAGCAGCAGACCCGGGAGGAATGAAAAACTGTTTTTT. It translates to CASSRPGRNEKLFF.

The chain is built from TRBV30 and TRBJ2-1, with 7 bases identical to TRBD2. V lost 3 bases to trimming and J lost 4 bases; unmatched junction nucleotides: 6. This CDR3 is 14 amino acids long. The germline V gene has CDR1 GTSNPN and CDR2 SVGIG (reference sequence). CDR3 nucleotides: TGTGCCTGGAGCGGGGGGAGCCCGTACAATGAGCAGTTCTTC. It translates to CAWSGGSPYNEQFF.

Of note for this clone: An end of the junction differs from the germline gene, which may be a read error. This rearrangement joins TRBV5-4 to TRBJ2-1; the match to TRBD2 covers 7 bases. Looked up from germline, CDR1 is SGHNT and CDR2 is YYREEE (reference sequence). The CDR3 covers 12 residues. Written as DNA, the CDR3 is TGTACCAGCAGCTTCGGGGGGAATGAGCAGTTCTTC. As protein: CTSSFGGNEQFF. Complete variable domain (other parts from reference TRBV5-4 and TRBJ2-1): ETGVTQSPTHLIKTRGQQVTLRCSSQSGHNTVSWYQQALGQGPQFIFQYYREEENGRGNFPPRFSGLQFPNYSSELNVNALELDDSALYLCTSSFGGNEQFFGPGTRLTVL.

The chain links TRBV19 to TRBJ1-6; D remains ambiguous. Per germline, CDR1 LNHDA and CDR2 SQIVND (reference sequence). This CDR3 has 15 amino acids. Deletions cut 1 base from V and 5 bases from J, with 9 bases between. This chain's CDR3 is CASSIVAMDNSPLHF. CDR3 DNA sequence: TGTGCCAGTAGTATAGTGGCAATGGATAATTCACCCCTCCACTTT.

This chain links TRBV30 with TRBJ2-3; 9 nucleotides align to TRBD1. The CDR3 sequence is 16 residues long. Germline CDR1 reads GTSNPN; CDR2 reads SVGIG (reference sequence). The V segment lost 2 bases and the J segment 3 bases; nucleotides outside the gene matches: 9. The CDR3 bases are TGTGCCTGGAGTAGGGGAACAGGGGGCGCAACAGATACGCAGTATTTT. Translation gives CAWSRGTGGATDTQYF.

The chain joins TRBV5-1 to TRBJ2-1; 10 bases agree with TRBD1. Per the germline V gene, CDR1 is SGHRS and CDR2 is YFSETQ. V was pared by 4 bases and J by 7 bases, with 5 bases of the junction left unmatched. The CDR3 spans 14 residues. CDR3: CASSVPGQGNEQFF. CDR3 nucleotides: TGCGCCAGCAGCGTCCCGGGACAGGGGAATGAGCAGTTCTTC.

The rearrangement links TRBV4-1 to TRBJ2-3, with 11 bases aligning to TRBD2. The germline gives CDR1 MGHRA, CDR2 YSYEKL. After removal of 3 bases from V and 2 bases from J, the junction contained 4 bases not matched to a gene. CDR3 length: 16 amino acids. CDR3: CASSHQLAGATDTQYF. Here the CDR3 DNA reads TGCGCCAGCAGCCACCAACTAGCGGGGGCCACAGATACGCAGTATTTT.

This clone was found once. The chain is built from TRBV4-3 and TRBJ1-5, with D perhaps matching TRBD1 (5 bases). Trimming removed 2 bases from V and 0 bases from J, with 8 bases in between. CDR3 length: 15 amino acids. Germline V gene sequence: CDR1 LGHNA, CDR2 YSLEER. The CDR3 bases are TGCGCCAGCAGCCAACAGGGCTATAGCAATCAGCCCCAGCATTTT. Its protein product is CASSQQGYSNQPQHF.